This TCR beta chain stems from a study of T cells after yellow fever vaccination. Study background: The fractions with low cell numbers were processed using SMART-Seq v4 Ultra Low Input.

Study-level points and caveats: Reappearing after the booster were most of the clones from primary vaccination (96% CD4, 85% to 90% CD8). Secondary responses were weaker yet peaked faster, day 5 versus 15.

This clonotype was seen more than once but under ten times. Its antigen is undetermined. CDR3 size: 18 residues. UMIs were added to TCR cDNA along with a universal primer site when it was made by 5'RACE template switching. TCRdb reanalysed the 5' RACE reads using MiXCR and keeps one entry per CDR3 protein. The sample consists of about 400,000 distinct CDR3 sequences, around 10% of them appearing once. The sample here was PBMCs, taken on the day of the first yellow fever vaccination. This chain links TRBV21-1 with TRBJ1-5. TRBV21-1 is described as a pseudogene. This clonotype originated in a man aged 18-30 years who received the YFV17D yellow fever vaccine. This CDR3 reads CASSKGTGRESGNQPQHF. In nucleotides, the CDR3 is TGTGCCAGCAGCAAAGGAACAGGGAGGGAATCAGGCAATCAGCCCCAGCATTTT.